This T cell receptor beta chain was profiled in a study of breast tumors, draining lymph nodes, adjacent tissues. Regarding the study as a whole: Luminal-like breast cancer showed significantly higher tumor–nontumor repertoire similarity than basal-like. The lymph node origin of tumor T cells was framed as consistent with a hypothesis, not demonstrated. Tumors had less TCR diversity than lymph nodes, more than nontumor tissue. Data fit most tumor T cells coming from lymph node, expanding in tumor.

Using its own MiXCR run on the multiplex PCR reads, TCRdb lists one record per CDR3 protein. The sample consists of about 200,000 distinct CDR3 sequences, approximately 31% of them appearing once. A word on this clonotype: The antigen is unknown.

CDR1 and CDR2 from the germline V gene are PRHDT and FYEKMQ (reference sequence). CDR3 length: 14 amino acids. Trimming at V came to 5 bases and at J to 4 bases, leaving 6 bases not matched to a gene. Axillary draining lymph nodes of breast cancer patients supplied the node samples. The TCR comes from a female donor with breast cancer. Some clones in this sample may be carry-over from other donors' samples. J is TRBJ1-2 and V is TRBV13; TRBD1 aligns across 8 bases. The sample comprised axillary lymph node tissue. CDR3 nucleotides: TGTGCCAGCAGCGGGCCAGGGGGCGGCTATGGCTACACCTTC. As protein: CASSGPGGGYGYTF. The variable domain in full, with the rest retrieved from reference TRBV13 and TRBJ1-2, is AAGVIQSPRHLIKEKRETATLKCYPIPRHDTVYWYQQGPGQDPQFLISFYEKMQSDKGSIPDRFSAQQFSDYHSELNMSSLELGDSALYFCASSGPGGGYGYTFGSGTRLTVV.